This T cell receptor beta chain stems from a study of cytomegalovirus exposure and HLA in healthy donors. Findings and caveats of the study: With further analysis later on, most CMV-associated TCR beta chains appeared HLA-restricted. Common viral pathogens (according to a later analysis) appeared linked to several of the most significant clusters.

Concerning this clone: Its target is not known.

This CDR3 comprises 14 residues. Trimming stripped 7 bases from V and 0 bases from J, with 11 bases between. The germline V gene encodes CDR1 LNHNV and CDR2 YYDKDF (reference sequence). PCR was performed using 60 Vbeta and 13 Jbeta primers. Profiling relied on immunoSEQ multiplex PCR, and the TCRdb table lists in-frame clones only, not all of them. The top ten clones hold over 1.2% of a sample with some 170,000 clones, around 69% of them seen once. Healthy bone marrow donors made up the donor group. This chain joins TRBV15 and TRBJ2-3; D is uncertain. The sequence was obtained from a man in his sixties in good health and CMV-seronegative. The specimen was PBMCs. The CDR3 DNA sequence: TGTGCCACCAAGGATGGAGTCAGCACAGATACGCAGTATTTT. It is translated as CATKDGVSTDTQYF.